This entry lists 29 T cell receptor beta chains sequenced from one sample in a study of molecular identifiers for immune sequencing clone quantification. MiXCR, applied by TCRdb to the PCR reads, yields one record per CDR3 protein. The table includes more than 450,000 distinct CDR3 sequences, over 20% detected once. Material for sequencing was naive CD8+ T cells from blood, with Jurkat cell RNA spiked in. As to subset: FACS-sorted CD8+CD4-CCR7+CD45RA+ naive T cells. Receptor source: a human donor in good health. Some libraries in this study had Jurkat cell RNA spiked in.

This clonotype was observed a few times. In DNA form, the CDR3 reads TGTGCCAGCAGCCCCCTACCCGGACAGACCTACCTCTATGGCTACACCTTC. The encoded protein is CASSPLPGQTYLYGYTF. The V call is TRBV12-3 or TRBV12-4, the J call TRBJ1-2; possibly TRBD1 for D (6 bases). V lost 6 bases to trimming and J lost 4 bases, with 24 bases between them. This CDR3 is 17 amino acids long.

The chain joins TRBV12-3 or TRBV12-4 to TRBJ2-1; possibly TRBD2 for D (5 bases). The CDR3 length is 15 residues. Trimming left V 5 bases short and J 6 bases short, with 17 bases between. The DNA for the CDR3 is TGTGCCAGCAGTCCTATAGGAGGCGACCCCAATGAGCAGTTCTTC. Residues: CASSPIGGDPNEQFF.

This clonotype was found a few times. V is TRBV6-5 and J is TRBJ1-1; no clear D gene. The CDR3 runs 16 residues. V lost 0 bases and J 2 bases, leaving 13 bases between the germline ends. Looked up from germline, CDR1 is MNHEY and CDR2 is SVGAGI. CDR3: CASSYSVGSFNTEAFF. The DNA for the CDR3 is TGTGCCAGCAGTTACTCGGTCGGAAGCTTCAACACTGAAGCTTTCTTT.

A remark on this clonotype: A much larger clone differs from this one at a single base, so this may be a read error. This chain links TRBV6-2 or TRBV6-3 with TRBJ1-1; D possibly corresponds to TRBD1 (5 bases). The germline V gene has CDR1 MNHEY and CDR2 SVGEGT. The CDR3 extends over 13 amino acids. Trimming stripped 6 bases from V and 6 bases from J, with 14 bases between. The CDR3 spells CASRHVRVAEAFF. The CDR3 DNA is TGTGCCAGCAGACACGTCAGGGTAGCTGAAGCTTTCTTT.

This clonotype was seen many times. The rearrangement uses TRBV5-1 and TRBJ2-7; tentatively, D is TRBD2 (6 bases). The CDR3 is 15 amino acids. V lost 3 bases, J lost 1 base, and 14 bases lay in between. CDR1 is SGHRS and CDR2 is YFSETQ in the germline V gene. This CDR3 is CASSSGTSPSYEQYF. CDR3 nucleotide sequence: TGCGCCAGCAGCTCGGGGACTTCTCCATCCTACGAGCAGTACTTC.

This clonotype was observed a handful of times. The chain uses TRBV4-1 and TRBJ2-5, with TRBD1 identical over 9 bases. Per germline, CDR1 MGHRA and CDR2 YSYEKL. Trimming at V came to 2 bases and at J to 4 bases, leaving 14 bases not matched to a gene. The CDR3 is 18 amino acids. Here the CDR3 DNA reads TGCGCCAGCAGCCAATTACTACAGGGACAGGGCATTTCAGAGACCCAGTACTTC. Its translation: CASSQLLQGQGISETQYF.

There are many counts of this clonotype. The CDR3 coding sequence is TGTGCCACCAGTGAACGACTAGCGGGGGGTTCAGATACGCAGTATTTT. As protein: CATSERLAGGSDTQYF. This chain links TRBV24-1 with TRBJ2-3; 13 positions agree with TRBD2. The CDR3 sequence is 16 residues long. After removal of 4 bases from V and 4 bases from J, the junction contained 4 bases not matched to a gene. CDR1 and CDR2 (germline): KGHDR, SFDVKD.

In regard to this clonotype: One end of the junction does not line up with germline, which may come from a read error. The V gene is TRBV24-1, the J gene TRBJ2-3; D is unresolved. There are 13 residues in the CDR3. The germline gives CDR1 KGHDR, CDR2 SFDVKD. CDR3 nucleotides: TGTGCCACCAGTGAGTCAACTACTCATACGCAGCACTTT. Residues: CATSESTTHTQHF.

This clonotype was seen a handful of times. The chain carries TRBV13 and TRBJ1-1; perhaps TRBD1 as D (5 bases). The germline V and J ends were trimmed by 5 bases and 3 bases, with 16 bases remaining between them. The CDR3 has 15 amino acids. CDR1 is PRHDT and CDR2 is FYEKMQ in the germline V gene (reference sequence). CDR3 nucleotides: TGTGCCAGCAGCCCTAAGCCACCGGGGGACACTGAAGCTTTCTTT. As protein: CASSPKPPGDTEAFF.

The chain recombines TRBV19 with TRBJ2-3, with 7 bases that match TRBD2. The CDR3 spans 15 residues. J lost 6 bases, V lost 3 bases, and 9 bases had no gene match. Per the germline V gene, CDR1 is LNHDA and CDR2 is SQIVND (reference sequence). CDR3 sequence: CASSMGGGPVDTQYF. CDR3 coding DNA: TGTGCCAGTAGTATGGGGGGAGGGCCCGTGGATACGCAGTATTTT.

The chain combines TRBV14 with TRBJ2-3; TRBD1 matches at 7 bases. The trim removed 0 bases at V and 2 bases at J, leaving 5 bases unmatched. The CDR3 is made up of 16 amino acids. The V gene's germline CDR1 is SGHDN and CDR2 FVKESK. The CDR3: CASSQDYGTATDTQYF. The CDR3 DNA reads as TGTGCCAGCAGCCAAGATTACGGGACAGCCACAGATACGCAGTATTTT.

In the case of this clonotype: Since a much larger clone is just one base distant, this may be a read error. This chain connects TRBV7-8 to TRBJ2-5, with D perhaps TRBD2 (5 bases). This CDR3 has 14 amino acids. Trimming pared 3 bases from V and 3 bases from J, leaving 11 bases between. Germline CDR1 reads SGHVS; CDR2 reads FQNEAQ. CDR3 sequence reads: CASSFGLTKETQYF. The CDR3 DNA is TGTGCCAGCAGCTTCGGACTCACCAAAGAGACCCAGTACTTC.

J is TRBJ2-5 and V is TRBV27; possible D gene TRBD1, 6 bases. The V end lost 6 bases, the J end lost 5 bases, and 13 bases lay between the germline ends. The CDR3 consists of 13 residues. Per the germline V gene, CDR1 is MNHEY and CDR2 is SMNVEV (reference sequence). The CDR3: CASRDSSEETQYF. The CDR3 bases are TGTGCCAGCAGGGACAGTTCGGAGGAGACCCAGTACTTC.

This clonotype was found many times. CDR3: CAIGDTRPYEQYF. The DNA for the CDR3 is TGTGCCATCGGGGACACCCGCCCCTACGAGCAGTACTTC. The chain combines TRBV10-3 with TRBJ2-7, with D tentatively TRBD1 (6 bases). Germline lookup yields CDR1 ENHRY and CDR2 SYGVKD. Trimming took 8 bases from V and 2 from J, leaving 13 bases between them. CDR3 length equals 13 residues.

In this sample, this clonotype turned up many times. The V call is TRBV9, the J call TRBJ2-3; D is unclear. From germline, CDR1 is SGDLS and CDR2 YYNGEE. CDR3 size: 13 residues. Trimming removed 2 bases at V and 2 bases at J, with 6 bases between. The CDR3 region has the DNA TGTGCCAGCAGCGTCCTCACCACAGATACGCAGTATTTT. Its translation: CASSVLTTDTQYF.

This clonotype showed up many times. This chain connects TRBV7-9 to TRBJ2-1; D not resolved. The V and J ends lost 11 bases and 0 bases respectively, with 14 bases between them. This CDR3 is built from 14 residues. The V gene's germline CDR1 is SEHNR and CDR2 FQNEAQ (reference sequence). As DNA, the CDR3 is TGTGCCCTAGAGGAGTCGAGCTCCTACAATGAGCAGTTCTTC. It is translated as CALEESSSYNEQFF.

This clonotype was counted between two and nine times. This chain uses TRBV6-2 or TRBV6-3 with TRBJ1-5, with TRBD1 matching over 7 bases. The CDR3 loop spans 15 amino acids. The junction had 8 bases not matched to a gene; V was cut back by 4 bases and J by 5 bases. The germline V gene encodes CDR1 MNHEY and CDR2 SVGEGT. CDR3 in amino acids: CASSLFRGTDQPQHF. The CDR3 DNA is TGTGCCAGCAGTTTATTCAGGGGGACGGATCAGCCCCAGCATTTT.

The table lists this clonotype with many counts. V and J are TRBV28 and TRBJ1-5; D is unresolved. Trimming left V 10 bases short and J 1 base short, with 14 bases between. This CDR3 contains 14 residues. Germline CDR1 is MDHEN and CDR2 is SYDVKM. Written as DNA, the CDR3 is TGTGCCACCCCCCGGGCTCCAAGCAATCAGCCCCAGCATTTT. It codes for CATPRAPSNQPQHF.

This clonotype appeared many times. This rearrangement joins TRBV6-5 to TRBJ1-4, with D uncertain. Trimming stripped 2 bases from V and 8 bases from J, with 15 bases between. The CDR3 has 15 amino acids. Germline V gene lookup returns CDR1 MNHEY and CDR2 SVGAGI. CDR3 in DNA: TGTGCCAGCAGTTACGCCATTCCCAACCCGGAAAAACTGTTTTTT. Protein product: CASSYAIPNPEKLFF.

For this clonotype: A much larger clone is a single base away; this may be a read error. The chain combines TRBV20-1 with TRBJ2-7; D assignment may be TRBD1 or TRBD2 (5 bases each). The germline V gene has CDR1 DFQATT and CDR2 SNEGSKA (reference sequence). This CDR3 contains 13 residues. CDR3 coding DNA: TGCAGTGCTAGGGGACGGAGCTCCCACGAGCAGTACTTC. This encodes CSARGRSSHEQYF.

The rearrangement links TRBV28 to TRBJ2-3; 9 bases fit TRBD2. CDR3 length: 15 amino acids. Germline V CDR1 and CDR2: MDHEN, SYDVKM. V was clipped by 3 bases and J by 5 bases; unmatched bases: 6. The CDR3 region has the DNA TGTGCCAGCAGTTTCCGAGCGGGAGGAGGAGATACGCAGTATTTT. Translating it yields CASSFRAGGGDTQYF.

In regard to this clonotype: A much larger clone lies a single base off, so this may be a read error. The rearrangement uses TRBV6-2 or TRBV6-3 and TRBJ2-1; 10 bases line up with TRBD2. Germline lookup yields CDR1 MNHEY and CDR2 SVGEGT. CDR3 length: 16 amino acids. The CDR3 protein is CAGSYSLAGVYNEQFF. The CDR3 DNA follows: TGTGCCGGCAGTTACTCCCTAGCGGGAGTATACAATGAGCAGTTCTTC.

This clonotype was recorded at least ten times. V is TRBV4-1 and J is TRBJ1-1, with TRBD1 as a possible D gene (5 bases). The ends were cut back, 2 bases at V and 5 bases at J, with 18 bases in the middle. The CDR3 has 16 amino acids. Germline loops: CDR1 MGHRA, CDR2 YSYEKL. CDR3 protein: CASSQSGLNRWTEAFF. CDR3 sequence (DNA): TGCGCCAGCAGCCAATCCGGGCTAAACAGGTGGACTGAAGCTTTCTTT.

Concerning this clonotype: One base away lies a much larger clone, so this may be a sequencing read error. In this CDR3 the conserved last residue, phenylalanine or tryptophan, is missing, so a read error is likely. The V call is TRBV20-1, the J call TRBJ2-7; D perhaps matches TRBD1 (6 bases). This CDR3 has 15 amino acids. Germline values: CDR1 DFQATT, CDR2 SNEGSKA (reference sequence). V lost 0 bases and J 3 bases, leaving 15 bases between the germline ends. CDR3 region: CSAREQGAAVYEQYS. In DNA form, the CDR3 reads TGCAGTGCTAGAGAACAGGGAGCAGCTGTCTACGAGCAGTACTCC.

This clonotype was detected only a few times. V usage is TRBV4-3 and J usage is TRBJ2-1; unclear D gene. CDR1 is LGHNA, CDR2 YSLEER, per germline. Trimming removed 0 bases from V and 2 bases from J, with 20 bases in between. There are 19 residues in the CDR3. CDR3 sequence reads: CASSQDRNSRRTTYNEQFF. The DNA for the CDR3 is TGCGCCAGCAGCCAAGACAGAAATAGTCGGCGAACGACCTACAATGAGCAGTTCTTC.

This clonotype occurred many times. The V and J genes are TRBV5-4 and TRBJ2-7; TRBD1 aligns across 9 bases. CDR1 is SGHNT, CDR2 YYREEE, per germline (reference sequence). The ends lost 2 bases at V and 5 bases at J; junction bases unmatched: 5. The CDR3 runs 14 residues. CDR3 sequence reads: CASSFRDRAHEQYF. The CDR3 DNA is TGTGCCAGCAGCTTCCGGGACAGGGCCCACGAGCAGTACTTC.

This clonotype was recorded many times. The V call is TRBV19, the J call TRBJ2-2; D gene unclear. The germline CDR1 and CDR2 sequences are LNHDA and SQIVND (reference sequence). The CDR3 is 14 amino acids. V was shortened by 1 base and J by 1 base, with 4 bases between the two germline ends. The CDR3 bases are TGTGCCAGTAGTATAGGTAGGAACACCGGGGAGCTGTTTTTT. As protein: CASSIGRNTGELFF.

The genes are TRBV15 and TRBJ2-7, with TRBD1 matching over 7 bases. CDR1 and CDR2 from the germline V gene are LNHNV and YYDKDF (reference sequence). With V trimmed by 4 bases and J by 2 bases, 2 bases remained unmatched. The CDR3 extends over 13 amino acids. The CDR3 loop is CATSTDRTYEQYF. The CDR3 DNA is TGTGCCACCAGCACGGACAGGACCTACGAGCAGTACTTC.

This clonotype was counted ten times or more. This chain links TRBV6-5 with TRBJ2-7; 8 bases match TRBD2. CDR3 length: 14 amino acids. The ends lost 4 bases at V and 4 bases at J; junction bases unmatched: 6. Germline loops: CDR1 MNHEY, CDR2 SVGAGI. CDR3 loop: CASSSAGGGYEQYF. The CDR3 nucleotides read TGTGCCAGCAGTTCGGCGGGAGGCGGATACGAGCAGTACTTC.